Following are 2 T cell receptor beta chains from one sample sequenced in a study of cytomegalovirus exposure and HLA in healthy donors. Repertoires were generated with immunoSEQ multiplex PCR, while TCRdb's copy carries only in-frame clones and drops some. The sample shows 150,000 to 200,000 clones, 84% of them seen only once. The sample consisted of PBMCs. The receptors originated from a woman aged 25 to 39 in good health and CMV-seropositive.

The rearrangement links TRBV27 to TRBJ2-2, with 9 bases fitting TRBD2. Germline CDR1 MNHEY, CDR2 SMNVEV (reference sequence). Trimming took 5 bases from V and 4 from J; bases not matched to a gene: 5. The CDR3 has 15 amino acids. CDR3 sequence (DNA): TGTGCCAGCAGTGTTAGCGGGAGAGTCACCGGGGAGCTGTTTTTT. This codes for CASSVSGRVTGELFF.

The gene calls are TRBV9 and TRBJ2-2; 10 bases are a match to TRBD2. The V gene end was trimmed by 3 bases and the J gene end by 4 bases; junction bases not matched to a gene: 6. From germline, CDR1 is SGDLS and CDR2 YYNGEE. This CDR3 spans 16 amino acids. The CDR3 region is CASSDTSGVVTGELFF. CDR3 in DNA: TGTGCCAGCAGCGACACTAGCGGGGTAGTCACCGGGGAGCTGTTTTTT.